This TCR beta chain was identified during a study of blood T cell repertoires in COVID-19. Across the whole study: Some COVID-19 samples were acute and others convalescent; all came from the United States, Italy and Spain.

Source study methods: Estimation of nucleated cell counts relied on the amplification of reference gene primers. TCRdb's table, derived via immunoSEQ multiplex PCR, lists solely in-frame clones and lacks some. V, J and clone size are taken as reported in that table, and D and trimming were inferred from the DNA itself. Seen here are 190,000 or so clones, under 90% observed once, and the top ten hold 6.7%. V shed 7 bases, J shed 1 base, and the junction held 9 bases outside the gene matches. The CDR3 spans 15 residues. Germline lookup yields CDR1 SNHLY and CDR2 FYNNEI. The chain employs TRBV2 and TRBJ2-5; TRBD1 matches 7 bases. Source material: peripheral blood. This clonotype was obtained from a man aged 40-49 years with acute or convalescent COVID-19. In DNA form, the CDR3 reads TGTGCCAGCACGTTAAGGACAGGAGTCCAAGAGACCCAGTACTTC. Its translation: CASTLRTGVQETQYF.